This entry features one TCR beta chain sequence. This specimen belongs to a study of beta chain features in type 1 diabetes. CDR3 length: 15 amino acids. Trimming left V 1 base short and J 5 bases short, with 14 bases between. Germline CDR1 is SEHNR and CDR2 is FQNEAQ (reference sequence). The investigators reverse transcribed all of the isolated RNA, so they sequenced expressed TCRB transcripts. Data came from immunoSEQ multiplex PCR; TCRdb stores just in-frame clones and leaves some out. The sample shows about 140,000 clones, over 8% of them seen only once. This TCR was sampled from a middle-aged woman in good health. This rearrangement joins TRBV7-9 to TRBJ2-5; D perhaps matches TRBD1 (6 bases). Sequencing used central memory CD4+ T cells from blood. The CDR3 loop is CASSLGGTLQETQYF. CDR3 sequence (DNA): TGTGCCAGCAGCTTAGGAGGGACACTCCAGGAGACCCAGTACTTC. Full variable domain (remainder filled in from reference TRBV7-9 and TRBJ2-5): DTGVSQNPRHKITKRGQNVTFRCDPISEHNRLYWYRQTLGQGPEFLTYFQNEAQLEKSRLLSDRFSAERPKGSFSTLEIQRTEQGDSAMYLCASSLGGTLQETQYFGPGTRLLVL.